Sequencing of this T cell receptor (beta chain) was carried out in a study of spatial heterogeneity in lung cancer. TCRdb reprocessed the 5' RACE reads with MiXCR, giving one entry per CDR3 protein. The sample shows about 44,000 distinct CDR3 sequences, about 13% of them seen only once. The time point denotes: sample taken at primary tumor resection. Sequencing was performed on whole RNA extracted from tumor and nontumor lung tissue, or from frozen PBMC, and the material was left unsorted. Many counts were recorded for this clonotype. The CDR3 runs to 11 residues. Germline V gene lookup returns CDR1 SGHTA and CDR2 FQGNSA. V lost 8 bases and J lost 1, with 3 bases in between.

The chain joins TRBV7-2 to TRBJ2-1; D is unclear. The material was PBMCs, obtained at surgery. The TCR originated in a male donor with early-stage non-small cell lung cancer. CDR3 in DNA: TGTGCCAGCCAGTCCTACAATGAGCAGTTCTTC. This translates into CASQSYNEQFF. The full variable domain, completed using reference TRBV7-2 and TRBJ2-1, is GAGVSQSPSNKVTEKGKDVELRCDPISGHTALYWYRQSLGQGLEFLIYFQGNSAPDKSGLPSDRFSAERTGGSVSTLTIQRTQQEDSAVYLCASQSYNEQFFGPGTRLTVL.